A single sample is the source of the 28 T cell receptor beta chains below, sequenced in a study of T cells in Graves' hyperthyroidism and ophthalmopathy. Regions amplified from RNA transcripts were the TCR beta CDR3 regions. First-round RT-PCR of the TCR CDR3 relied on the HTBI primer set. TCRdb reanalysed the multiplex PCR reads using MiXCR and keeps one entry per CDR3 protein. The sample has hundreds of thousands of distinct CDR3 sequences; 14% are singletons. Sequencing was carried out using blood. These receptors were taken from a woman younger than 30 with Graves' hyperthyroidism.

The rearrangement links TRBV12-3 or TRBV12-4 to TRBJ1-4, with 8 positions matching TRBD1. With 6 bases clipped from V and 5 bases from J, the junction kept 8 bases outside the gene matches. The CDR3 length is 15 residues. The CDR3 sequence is CASRRRQGINEKLFF. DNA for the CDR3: TGTGCCAGCAGACGTCGACAGGGGATAAATGAAAAACTGTTTTTT.

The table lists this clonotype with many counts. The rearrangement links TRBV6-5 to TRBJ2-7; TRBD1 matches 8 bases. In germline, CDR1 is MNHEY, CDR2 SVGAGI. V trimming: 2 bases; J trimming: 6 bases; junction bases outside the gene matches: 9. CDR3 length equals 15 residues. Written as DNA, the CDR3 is TGTGCCAGCAGTTACGATCGGACAGGGAGCCTCGAGCAGTACTTC. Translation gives CASSYDRTGSLEQYF.

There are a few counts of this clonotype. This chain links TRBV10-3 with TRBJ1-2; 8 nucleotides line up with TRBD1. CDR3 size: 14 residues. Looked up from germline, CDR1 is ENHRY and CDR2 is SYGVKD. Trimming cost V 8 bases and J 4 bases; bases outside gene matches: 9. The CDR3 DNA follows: TGTGCCATCGGAAAGACCGGGACAGGCTATGGCTACACCTTC. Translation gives CAIGKTGTGYGYTF.

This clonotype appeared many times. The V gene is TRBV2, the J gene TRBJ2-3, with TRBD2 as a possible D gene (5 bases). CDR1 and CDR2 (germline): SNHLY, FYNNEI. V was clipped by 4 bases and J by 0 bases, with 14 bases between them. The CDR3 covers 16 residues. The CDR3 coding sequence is TGTGCCAGCAGTGCGGGTTCCGGACTGAGCACAGATACGCAGTATTTT. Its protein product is CASSAGSGLSTDTQYF.

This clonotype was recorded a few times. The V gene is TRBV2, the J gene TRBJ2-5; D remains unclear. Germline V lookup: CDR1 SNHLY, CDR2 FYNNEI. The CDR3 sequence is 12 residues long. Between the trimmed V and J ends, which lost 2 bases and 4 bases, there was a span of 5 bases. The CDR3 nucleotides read TGTGCCAGCAGTGAATTTCGAGAGACCCAGTACTTC. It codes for CASSEFRETQYF.

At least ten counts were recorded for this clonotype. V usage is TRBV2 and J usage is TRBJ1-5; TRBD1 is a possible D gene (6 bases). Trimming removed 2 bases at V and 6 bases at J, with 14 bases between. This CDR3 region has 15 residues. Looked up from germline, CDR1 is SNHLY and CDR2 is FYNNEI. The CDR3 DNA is TGTGCCAGCAGTGAAAATGGGGGCGGAAGTCAGCCCCAGCATTTT. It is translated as CASSENGGGSQPQHF.

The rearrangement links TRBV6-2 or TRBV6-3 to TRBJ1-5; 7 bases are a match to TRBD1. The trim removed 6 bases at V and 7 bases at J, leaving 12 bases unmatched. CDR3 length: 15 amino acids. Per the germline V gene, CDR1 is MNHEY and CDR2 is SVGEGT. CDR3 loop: CASRPTGNGNQPQHF. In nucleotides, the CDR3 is TGTGCCAGCAGGCCGACAGGGAACGGGAACCAGCCCCAGCATTTT.

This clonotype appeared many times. The CDR3 sequence: CASSPSPNPIPEAFF. The DNA for the CDR3 is TGTGCCAGCAGTCCCTCACCGAATCCAATCCCTGAAGCTTTCTTT. This chain links TRBV28 with TRBJ1-1; D gene ambiguous. The CDR3 totals 15 residues. Deletions cut 5 bases from V and 6 bases from J, with 19 bases between. Germline lookup yields CDR1 MDHEN and CDR2 SYDVKM.

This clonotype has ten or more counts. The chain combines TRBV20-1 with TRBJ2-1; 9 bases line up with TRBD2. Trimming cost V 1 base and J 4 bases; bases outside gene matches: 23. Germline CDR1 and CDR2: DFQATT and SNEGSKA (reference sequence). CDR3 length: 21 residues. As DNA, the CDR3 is TGCAGTGCTAGAGTTATTCTCGGGTTGGTAGCGGGAGTGGGGGAATACAATGAGCAGTTCTTC. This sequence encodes CSARVILGLVAGVGEYNEQFF.

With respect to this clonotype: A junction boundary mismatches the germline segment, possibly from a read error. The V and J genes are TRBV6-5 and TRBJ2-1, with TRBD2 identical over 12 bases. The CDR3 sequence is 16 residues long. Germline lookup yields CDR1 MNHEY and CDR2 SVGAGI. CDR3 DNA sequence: TGTGCCAGCAGTGACTCGGCTAGCGGGAGGGCCTTTGAGCAGTTCTTC. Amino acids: CASSDSASGRAFEQFF.

The chain's CDR3 is CASSYSGLAGPDLGEQYF. CDR3 nucleotides: TGTGCCAGCAGTTACTCGGGACTAGCGGGACCGGACTTGGGGGAGCAGTACTTC. The V call is TRBV6-8, the J call TRBJ2-7; TRBD2 matches at 13 bases. The length of the CDR3 is 18 residues. The germline gives CDR1 MNHGY, CDR2 SAAAGT. Trimming cost V 0 bases and J 7 bases; bases outside gene matches: 12.

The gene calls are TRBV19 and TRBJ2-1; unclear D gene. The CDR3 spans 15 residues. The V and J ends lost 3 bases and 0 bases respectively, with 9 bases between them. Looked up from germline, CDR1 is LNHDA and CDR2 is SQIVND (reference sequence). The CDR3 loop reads CASSIRVGSYNEQFF. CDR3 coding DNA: TGTGCCAGTAGTATTCGAGTAGGCTCCTACAATGAGCAGTTCTTC.

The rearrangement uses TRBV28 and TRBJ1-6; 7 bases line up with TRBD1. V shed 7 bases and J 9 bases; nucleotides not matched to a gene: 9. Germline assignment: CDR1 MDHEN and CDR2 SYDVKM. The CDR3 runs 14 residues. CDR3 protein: CASTLTGAFSPLHF. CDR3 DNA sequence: TGTGCCAGCACTCTAACAGGGGCCTTTTCACCCCTCCACTTT.

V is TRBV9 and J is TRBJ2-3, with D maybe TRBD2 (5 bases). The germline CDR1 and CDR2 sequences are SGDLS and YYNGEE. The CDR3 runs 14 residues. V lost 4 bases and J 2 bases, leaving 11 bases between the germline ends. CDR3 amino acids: CASSPLTITDTQYF. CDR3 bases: TGTGCCAGCAGCCCTCTGACTATCACAGATACGCAGTATTTT.

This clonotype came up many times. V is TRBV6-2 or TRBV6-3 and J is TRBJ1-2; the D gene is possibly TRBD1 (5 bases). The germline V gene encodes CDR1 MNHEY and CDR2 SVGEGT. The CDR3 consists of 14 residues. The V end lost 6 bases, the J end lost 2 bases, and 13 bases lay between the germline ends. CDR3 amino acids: CASRDLGTNYGYTF. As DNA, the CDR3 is TGTGCCAGCAGAGACCTCGGGACGAACTATGGCTACACCTTC.

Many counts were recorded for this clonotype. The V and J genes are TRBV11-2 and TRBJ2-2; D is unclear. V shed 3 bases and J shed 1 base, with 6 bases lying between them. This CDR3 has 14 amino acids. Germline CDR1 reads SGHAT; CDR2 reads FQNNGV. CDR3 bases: TGTGCCAGCAGCTTCGCCCGGAACACCGGGGAGCTGTTTTTT. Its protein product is CASSFARNTGELFF.

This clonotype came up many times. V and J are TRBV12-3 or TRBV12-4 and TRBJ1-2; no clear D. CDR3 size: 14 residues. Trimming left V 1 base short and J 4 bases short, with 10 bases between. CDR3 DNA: TGTGCCAGCAGTTTAGGGTACAATGGCTATGGCTACACCTTC. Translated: CASSLGYNGYGYTF.

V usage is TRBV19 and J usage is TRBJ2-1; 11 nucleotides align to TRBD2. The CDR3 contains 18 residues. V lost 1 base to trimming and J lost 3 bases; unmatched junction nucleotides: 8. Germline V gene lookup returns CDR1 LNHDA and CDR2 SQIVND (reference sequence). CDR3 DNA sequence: TGTGCCAGTAGTATAGCTACGGGACTAGCGGCCGTCTACAATGAGCAGTTCTTC. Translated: CASSIATGLAAVYNEQFF.

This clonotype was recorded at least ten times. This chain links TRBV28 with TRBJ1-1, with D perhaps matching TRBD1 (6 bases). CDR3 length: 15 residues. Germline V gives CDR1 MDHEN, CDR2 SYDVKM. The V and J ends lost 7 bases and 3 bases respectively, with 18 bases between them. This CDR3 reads CASTEGGELYTEAFF. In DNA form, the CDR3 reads TGTGCCAGCACCGAGGGGGGCGAACTGTACACTGAAGCTTTCTTT.

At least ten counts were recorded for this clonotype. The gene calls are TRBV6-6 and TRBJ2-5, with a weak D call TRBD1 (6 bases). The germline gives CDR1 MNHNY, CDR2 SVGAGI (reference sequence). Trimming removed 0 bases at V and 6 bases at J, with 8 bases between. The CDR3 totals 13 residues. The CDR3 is CASSYSRGKTQYF. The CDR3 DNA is TGTGCCAGCAGTTACTCGAGGGGGAAGACCCAGTACTTC.

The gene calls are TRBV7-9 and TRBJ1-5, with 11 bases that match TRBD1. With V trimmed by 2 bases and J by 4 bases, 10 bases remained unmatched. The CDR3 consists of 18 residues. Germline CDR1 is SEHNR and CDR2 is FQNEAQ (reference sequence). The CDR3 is CASSLHSGTGGFNQPQHF. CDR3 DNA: TGTGCCAGCAGCTTACACTCCGGGACAGGGGGGTTTAATCAGCCCCAGCATTTT. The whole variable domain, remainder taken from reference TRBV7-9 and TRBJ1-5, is DTGVSQNPRHKITKRGQNVTFRCDPISEHNRLYWYRQTLGQGPEFLTYFQNEAQLEKSRLLSDRFSAERPKGSFSTLEIQRTEQGDSAMYLCASSLHSGTGGFNQPQHFGDGTRLSIL.

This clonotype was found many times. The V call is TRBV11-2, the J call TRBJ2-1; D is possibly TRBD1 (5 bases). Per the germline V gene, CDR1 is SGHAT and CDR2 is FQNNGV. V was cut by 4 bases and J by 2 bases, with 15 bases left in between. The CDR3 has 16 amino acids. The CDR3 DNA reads TGTGCCAGCAGCTCCCAACGGACATTTCCCTACAATGAGCAGTTCTTC. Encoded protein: CASSSQRTFPYNEQFF.

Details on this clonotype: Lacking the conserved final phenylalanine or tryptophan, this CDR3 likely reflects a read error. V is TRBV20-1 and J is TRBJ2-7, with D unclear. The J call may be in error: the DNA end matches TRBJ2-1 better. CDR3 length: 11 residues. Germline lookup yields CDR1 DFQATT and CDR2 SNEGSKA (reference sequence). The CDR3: CSAFRGYEQFL. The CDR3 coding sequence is TGCAGTGCTTTTCGCGGTTACGAGCAGTTCCTC.

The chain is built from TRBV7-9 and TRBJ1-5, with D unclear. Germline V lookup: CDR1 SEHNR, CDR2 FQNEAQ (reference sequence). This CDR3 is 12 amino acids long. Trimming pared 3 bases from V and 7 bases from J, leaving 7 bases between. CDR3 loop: CASSFIGQPQHF. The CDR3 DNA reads TGTGCCAGCAGCTTCATCGGCCAGCCCCAGCATTTT. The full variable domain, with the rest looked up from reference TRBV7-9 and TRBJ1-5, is DTGVSQNPRHKITKRGQNVTFRCDPISEHNRLYWYRQTLGQGPEFLTYFQNEAQLEKSRLLSDRFSAERPKGSFSTLEIQRTEQGDSAMYLCASSFIGQPQHFGDGTRLSIL.

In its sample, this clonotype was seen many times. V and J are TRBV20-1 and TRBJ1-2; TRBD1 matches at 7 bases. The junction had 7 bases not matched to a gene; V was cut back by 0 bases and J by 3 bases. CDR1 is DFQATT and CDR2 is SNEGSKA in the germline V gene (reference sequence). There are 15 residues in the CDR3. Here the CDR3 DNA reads TGCAGTGCTAGAGAACAGGGGAATCGCGACTATGGCTACACCTTC. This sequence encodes CSAREQGNRDYGYTF.

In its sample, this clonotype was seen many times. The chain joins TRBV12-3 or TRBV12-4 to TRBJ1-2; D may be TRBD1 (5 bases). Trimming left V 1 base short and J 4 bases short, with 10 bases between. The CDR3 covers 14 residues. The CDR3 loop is CASSLERGTYGYTF. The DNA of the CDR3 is TGTGCCAGCAGTTTAGAGAGGGGTACCTATGGCTACACCTTC.

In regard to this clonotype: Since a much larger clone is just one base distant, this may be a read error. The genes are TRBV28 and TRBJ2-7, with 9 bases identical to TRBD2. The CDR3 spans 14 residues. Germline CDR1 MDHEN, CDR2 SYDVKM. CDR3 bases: TGTGCCAGCAGTTCCACTAGCGGGTTCTACGGGCAGTACTTC. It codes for CASSSTSGFYGQYF.

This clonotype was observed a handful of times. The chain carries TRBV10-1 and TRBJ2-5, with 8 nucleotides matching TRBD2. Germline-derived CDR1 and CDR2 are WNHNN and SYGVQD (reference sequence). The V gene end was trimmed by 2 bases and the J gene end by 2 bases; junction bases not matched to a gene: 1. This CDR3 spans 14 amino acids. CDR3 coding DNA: TGCGCCAGCAGTGAGAAGCGGGAGCAAGAGACCCAGTACTTC. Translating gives CASSEKREQETQYF.